This T cell receptor beta chain was sequenced for a study of human T cells and chemical hapten exposure. Time point denoted: pre-sensitization, week 0. As to treatment: therapeutic diphenylcyclopropenone sensitization with weekly scalp DPC. Unfractionated whole blood was the source from which total RNA was extracted. This clonotype turned up a few times. Unique molecular identifiers were attached to individual cDNA molecules during library preparation. Via MiXCR, TCRdb re-called the RACE reads, giving one row per CDR3 protein. The sample shows under 300,000 distinct CDR3 sequences, 7.5% to 8% of them seen only once. Germline lookup yields CDR1 DFQATT and CDR2 SNEGSKA (reference sequence). Trimming left V 3 bases short and J 0 bases short, with 11 bases between. The CDR3 spans 14 residues.

The receptor was derived from a man between 18 and 29 years old with alopecia areata. Some clones in this sample may be carry-over from other donors' samples. This specimen consisted of whole blood, obtained in connection with sensitization to the hapten diphenylcyclopropenone (DPC). The V and J genes are TRBV20-1 and TRBJ1-1; D is perhaps TRBD1 (6 bases). In DNA form, the CDR3 reads TGCAGTGCTAGTGGGGGGGCCATGAACACTGAAGCTTTCTTT. Translated, it gives CSASGGAMNTEAFF.